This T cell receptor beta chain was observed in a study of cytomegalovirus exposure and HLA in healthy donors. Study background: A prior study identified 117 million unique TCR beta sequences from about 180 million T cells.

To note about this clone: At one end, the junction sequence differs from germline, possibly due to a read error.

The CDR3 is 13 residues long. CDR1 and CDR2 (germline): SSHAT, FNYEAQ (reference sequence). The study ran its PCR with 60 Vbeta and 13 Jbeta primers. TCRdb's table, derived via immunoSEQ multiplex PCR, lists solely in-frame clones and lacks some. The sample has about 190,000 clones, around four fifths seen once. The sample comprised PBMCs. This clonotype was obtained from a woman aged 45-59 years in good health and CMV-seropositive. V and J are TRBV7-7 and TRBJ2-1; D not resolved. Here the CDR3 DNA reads TGTGCTAGCAGCTTTTCCCCGGACAATGAGCAGTTCTTC. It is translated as CASSFSPDNEQFF. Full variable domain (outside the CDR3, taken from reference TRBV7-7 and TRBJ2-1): GAGVSQSPRYKVTKRGQDVTLRCDPISSHATLYWYQQALGQGPEFLTYFNYEAQPDKSGLPSDRFSAERPEGSISTLTIQRTEQRDSAMYRCASSFSPDNEQFFGPGTRLTVL.